This is a list of T cell receptor beta chains from one sample in a study of shared clonotypes between healthy human individuals. Profiling relied on immunoSEQ multiplex PCR, and the TCRdb table lists in-frame clones only, not all of them. The sample lists fewer than 3 million clones, 80% to 95% seen once, with 0.3% to 0.4% in the top ten. Specimen: naive CD4+ T cells from PBMCs. Source of these receptors: a man aged 18 to 35 in good health. Some clones in this sample may be carry-over from other donors' samples. Each CDR3 is given with its conserved first and last residue. A D gene is named only where the DNA matches it firmly. Not every row has a clone size; where given, it reads once, few, many or a size class.

V gene: TRBV9; J gene: TRBJ2-7; D gene: TRBD2; clone size: NA; CDR3 length: 16; CDR3 protein: CASSGGGTSGRGEQYF; CDR3 DNA: TGTGCCAGTTCTGGTGGAGGGACTAGCGGGAGGGGCGAGCAGTACTTC
V gene: TRBV7-2; J gene: TRBJ2-1; D gene: TRBD2; clone size: NA; CDR3 length: 14; CDR3 protein: CASSEETSGRHPFF; CDR3 DNA: TGTGCCAGCAGCGAAGAGACTAGCGGGAGGCATCCGTTCTTC
V gene: TRBV4-2; J gene: TRBJ2-7; D gene: NA; clone size: NA; CDR3 length: 13; CDR3 protein: CASSPNVPYEQYF; CDR3 DNA: TGTGCCAGCAGCCCCAACGTGCCCTACGAGCAGTACTTC
V gene: TRBV28; J gene: TRBJ2-6; D gene: TRBD1; clone size: NA; CDR3 length: 17; CDR3 protein: CASSPGQGFSGANVLTF; CDR3 DNA: TGTGCCAGCAGTCCGGGACAGGGCTTCTCTGGGGCCAACGTCCTGACTTTC
V gene: TRBV27; J gene: TRBJ2-7; D gene: NA; clone size: NA; CDR3 length: 15; CDR3 protein: CASSSPSLGTYEQYF; CDR3 DNA: TGTGCCAGCAGCTCCCCCTCGTTGGGAACCTACGAGCAGTACTTC
V gene: TRBV28; J gene: TRBJ1-4; D gene: TRBD1; clone size: NA; CDR3 length: 14; CDR3 protein: CASSPGTVNEKLFF; CDR3 DNA: TGTGCCAGCAGTCCTGGGACAGTTAATGAAAAACTGTTTTTT
V gene: TRBV6-1; J gene: TRBJ1-1; D gene: NA; clone size: NA; CDR3 length: 13; CDR3 protein: CASSEVRGTEAFF; CDR3 DNA: TGTGCCAGCAGTGAAGTGAGGGGGACTGAAGCTTTCTTT
V gene: TRBV9; J gene: TRBJ2-2; D gene: NA; clone size: NA; CDR3 length: 12; CDR3 protein: CASSVFSEELFF; CDR3 DNA: TGTGCCAGCAGCGTATTTTCGGAGGAGCTGTTTTTT
V gene: TRBV7-2; J gene: TRBJ2-7; D gene: NA; clone size: NA; CDR3 length: 15; CDR3 protein: CASSLLGTTTSGQYF; CDR3 DNA: TGTGCCAGCAGCTTATTGGGAACAACTACGAGCGGGCAGTACTTC
V gene: TRBV28; J gene: TRBJ1-2; D gene: TRBD1; clone size: NA; CDR3 length: 13; CDR3 protein: CASSQGDNYGYTF; CDR3 DNA: TGTGCCAGCAGCCAGGGGGATAACTATGGCTACACCTTC
V gene: TRBV11-3; J gene: TRBJ2-2; D gene: NA; clone size: NA; CDR3 length: 15; CDR3 protein: CASSLDFQGRGELFF; CDR3 DNA: TGTGCCAGCAGCTTAGATTTCCAGGGCCGCGGGGAGCTGTTTTTT
V gene: TRBV7-9; J gene: TRBJ2-7; D gene: NA; clone size: NA; CDR3 length: 13; CDR3 protein: CASGWEKAYEQYF; CDR3 DNA: TGTGCCAGCGGATGGGAGAAGGCCTACGAGCAGTACTTC
V gene: TRBV7-6; J gene: TRBJ1-4; D gene: NA; clone size: few; CDR3 length: 17; CDR3 protein: CASSSNHPSSTNEKLFF; CDR3 DNA: TGTGCCAGCAGCTCCAACCACCCGTCGAGCACTAATGAAAAACTGTTTTTT
V gene: TRBV10-3; J gene: TRBJ2-4; D gene: NA; clone size: NA; CDR3 length: 20; CDR3 protein: CAISESSGQGFSGAKNIQYF; CDR3 DNA: TGTGCCATCAGTGAGTCCTCGGGGCAGGGGTTTTCGGGAGCCAAAAACATTCAGTACTTC
V gene: TRBV18; J gene: TRBJ1-1; D gene: NA; clone size: NA; CDR3 length: 12; CDR3 protein: CASSPPSQEAFF; CDR3 DNA: TGTGCCAGCTCACCACCTAGCCAAGAAGCTTTCTTT
V gene: TRBV5-1; J gene: TRBJ2-3; D gene: TRBD2; clone size: NA; CDR3 length: 16; CDR3 protein: CASSLATSGSTDTQYF; CDR3 DNA: TGCGCCAGCAGCTTGGCGACTAGCGGAAGCACAGATACGCAGTATTTT
V gene: TRBV9; J gene: TRBJ2-3; D gene: NA; clone size: NA; CDR3 length: 15; CDR3 protein: CASSVSFGGADTQYF; CDR3 DNA: TGTGCCAGCAGCGTATCTTTCGGGGGCGCGGATACGCAGTATTTT
V gene: TRBV28; J gene: TRBJ2-7; D gene: TRBD2; clone size: NA; CDR3 length: 15; CDR3 protein: CASSQSGRPPYEQYF; CDR3 DNA: TGTGCCAGCAGTCAAAGCGGGAGGCCTCCCTACGAGCAGTACTTC
V gene: TRBV29-1; J gene: TRBJ1-4; D gene: NA; clone size: NA; CDR3 length: 12; CDR3 protein: CSGETATGELFF; CDR3 DNA: TGCAGCGGTGAGACAGCGACCGGTGAACTGTTTTTT
V gene: TRBV6-1; J gene: TRBJ1-2; D gene: NA; clone size: NA; CDR3 length: 13; CDR3 protein: CASSEAEGYGYTF; CDR3 DNA: TGTGCCAGCAGTGAAGCGGAGGGGTATGGCTACACCTTC
V gene: TRBV11-2; J gene: TRBJ2-5; D gene: NA; clone size: NA; CDR3 length: 13; CDR3 protein: CASRRTDSETQYF; CDR3 DNA: TGTGCCAGCCGTCGGACGGATTCAGAGACCCAGTACTTC
V gene: TRBV4-3; J gene: TRBJ2-3; D gene: TRBD1; clone size: NA; CDR3 length: 13; CDR3 protein: CASSRDRGDTQYF; CDR3 DNA: TGCGCCAGCAGCCGAGACAGGGGAGATACGCAGTATTTT
V gene: TRBV18; J gene: TRBJ1-3; D gene: TRBD1; clone size: NA; CDR3 length: 13; CDR3 protein: CASGQGTGNTIYF; CDR3 DNA: TGTGCCAGCGGACAGGGTACTGGAAACACCATATATTTT
V gene: TRBV28; J gene: TRBJ1-6; D gene: NA; clone size: NA; CDR3 length: 15; CDR3 protein: CASSPAGDGGSPLHF; CDR3 DNA: TGTGCCAGCAGTCCTGCCGGGGACGGCGGGTCACCCCTCCACTTT
V gene: TRBV9; J gene: TRBJ1-2; D gene: NA; clone size: NA; CDR3 length: 12; CDR3 protein: CASSATDYGYTF; CDR3 DNA: TGTGCCAGCAGCGCTACGGACTATGGCTACACCTTC
V gene: TRBV9; J gene: TRBJ2-1; D gene: TRBD1; clone size: NA; CDR3 length: 13; CDR3 protein: CASSVRQGDEQFF; CDR3 DNA: TGTGCCAGCAGCGTACGACAGGGTGATGAGCAGTTCTTC
V gene: TRBV18; J gene: TRBJ2-6; D gene: TRBD2; clone size: NA; CDR3 length: 17; CDR3 protein: CASSTGLAVSGANVLTF; CDR3 DNA: TGTGCCAGCTCAACGGGACTAGCTGTCTCTGGGGCCAACGTCCTGACTTTC
V gene: TRBV5-1; J gene: TRBJ2-1; D gene: TRBD2; clone size: NA; CDR3 length: 17; CDR3 protein: CASSLALRREHYNEQFF; CDR3 DNA: TGCGCCAGCAGCTTGGCCCTACGGCGGGAGCACTACAATGAGCAGTTCTTC
V gene: TRBV10-1; J gene: TRBJ2-1; D gene: NA; clone size: NA; CDR3 length: 14; CDR3 protein: CASTGTGALYEQFF; CDR3 DNA: TGCGCCAGCACAGGAACCGGGGCCCTATATGAGCAGTTCTTC
V gene: TRBV6-5; J gene: TRBJ2-7; D gene: TRBD1; clone size: NA; CDR3 length: 15; CDR3 protein: CASSQSTGGSYEQYF; CDR3 DNA: TGTGCCAGCAGTCAATCGACAGGGGGCTCCTACGAGCAGTACTTC
V gene: TRBV28; J gene: TRBJ2-3; D gene: TRBD2; clone size: NA; CDR3 length: 15; CDR3 protein: CASGGLAGVLDTQYF; CDR3 DNA: TGTGCCAGCGGGGGACTAGCGGGAGTTTTAGATACGCAGTATTTT
V gene: TRBV4-1; J gene: TRBJ1-5; D gene: NA; clone size: NA; CDR3 length: 14; CDR3 protein: CASAATGSNQPQHF; CDR3 DNA: TGCGCCAGCGCTGCAACTGGTAGCAATCAGCCCCAGCATTTT
V gene: TRBV28; J gene: TRBJ2-7; D gene: TRBD2; clone size: NA; CDR3 length: 17; CDR3 protein: CASSMDPGLAGTYEQYF; CDR3 DNA: TGTGCCAGCAGCATGGATCCGGGACTAGCGGGGACCTACGAGCAGTACTTC
V gene: TRBV7-9; J gene: TRBJ2-3; D gene: TRBD1; clone size: NA; CDR3 length: 16; CDR3 protein: CASSLAQGAFTDTQYF; CDR3 DNA: TGTGCCAGCAGCTTAGCTCAGGGGGCATTTACAGATACGCAGTATTTT
V gene: TRBV6-5; J gene: TRBJ1-1; D gene: TRBD1; clone size: NA; CDR3 length: 15; CDR3 protein: CASSYRRTGNTEAFF; CDR3 DNA: TGTGCCAGCAGTTACCGACGGACAGGGAACACTGAAGCTTTCTTT
V gene: TRBV28; J gene: TRBJ2-1; D gene: NA; clone size: once; CDR3 length: 12; CDR3 protein: CASSTFYNEQFF; CDR3 DNA: TGTGCCAGCAGTACGTTCTACAATGAGCAGTTCTTC
V gene: TRBV5-6; J gene: TRBJ2-7; D gene: TRBD2; clone size: NA; CDR3 length: 13; CDR3 protein: CASSPGGVSGKYF; CDR3 DNA: TGTGCCAGCAGCCCCGGGGGGGTTTCGGGGAAGTACTTC
V gene: TRBV6-1; J gene: TRBJ2-7; D gene: NA; clone size: NA; CDR3 length: 15; CDR3 protein: CASSESGAYSYEQYF; CDR3 DNA: TGTGCCAGCAGTGAATCGGGGGCCTACTCCTACGAGCAGTACTTC
V gene: TRBV7-2; J gene: TRBJ2-7; D gene: NA; clone size: NA; CDR3 length: 13; CDR3 protein: CASSPESWGEQYF; CDR3 DNA: TGTGCCAGCAGCCCGGAAAGCTGGGGCGAGCAGTACTTC
V gene: TRBV28; J gene: TRBJ1-2; D gene: TRBD1; clone size: NA; CDR3 length: 14; CDR3 protein: CASCLGQGFFGYTF; CDR3 DNA: TGTGCCAGCTGTCTTGGACAGGGGTTTTTTGGCTACACCTTC
V gene: TRBV5-1; J gene: TRBJ1-1; D gene: NA; clone size: few; CDR3 length: 14; CDR3 protein: CASSLGQRNTEAFF; CDR3 DNA: TGCGCCAGCAGCTTGGGACAGCGGAACACTGAAGCTTTCTTT